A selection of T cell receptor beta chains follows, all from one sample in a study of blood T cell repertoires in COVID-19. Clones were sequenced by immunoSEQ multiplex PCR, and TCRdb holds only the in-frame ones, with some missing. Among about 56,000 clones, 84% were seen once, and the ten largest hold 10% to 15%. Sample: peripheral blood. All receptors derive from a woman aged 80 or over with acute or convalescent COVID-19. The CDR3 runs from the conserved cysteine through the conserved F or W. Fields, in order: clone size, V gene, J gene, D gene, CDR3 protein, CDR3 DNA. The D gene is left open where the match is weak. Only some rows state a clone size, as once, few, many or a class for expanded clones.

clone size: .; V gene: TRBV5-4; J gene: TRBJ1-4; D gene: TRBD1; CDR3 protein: CASSADREEKLFF; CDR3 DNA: TGTGCCAGCAGCGCGGACAGGGAGGAAAAACTGTTTTTT
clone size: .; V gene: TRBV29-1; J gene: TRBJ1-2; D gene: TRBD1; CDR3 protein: CSDGDRGSYGYTF; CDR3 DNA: TGCAGCGACGGGGACAGGGGAAGCTATGGCTACACCTTC
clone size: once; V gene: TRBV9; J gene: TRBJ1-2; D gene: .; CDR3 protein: CASTRDGGGWYGYTF; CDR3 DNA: TGTGCCAGCACGAGGGACGGCGGGGGTTGGTATGGCTACACCTTC
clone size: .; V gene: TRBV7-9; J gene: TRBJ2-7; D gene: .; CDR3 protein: CASSRSGRAEQYF; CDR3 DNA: TGTGCCAGCAGCCGGAGCGGGCGGGCCGAGCAGTACTTC
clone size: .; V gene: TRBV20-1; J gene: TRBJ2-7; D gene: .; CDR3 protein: CSASSGHEQYF; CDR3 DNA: TGCAGTGCTAGTAGTGGCCACGAGCAGTACTTC
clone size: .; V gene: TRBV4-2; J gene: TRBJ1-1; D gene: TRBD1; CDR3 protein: CASSQSGQGKENTEAFF; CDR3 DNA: TGTGCCAGCAGCCAATCGGGACAGGGGAAGGAGAACACTGAAGCTTTCTTT
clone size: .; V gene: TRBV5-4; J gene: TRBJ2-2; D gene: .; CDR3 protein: CASSLPVGELFF; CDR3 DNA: TGTGCCAGCAGCCTACCTGTTGGGGAGCTGTTTTTT
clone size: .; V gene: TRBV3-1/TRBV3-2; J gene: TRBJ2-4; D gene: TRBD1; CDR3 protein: CASSQGRGAKNIQYF; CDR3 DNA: TGTGCCAGCAGCCAAGGCAGGGGGGCCAAAAACATTCAGTACTTC
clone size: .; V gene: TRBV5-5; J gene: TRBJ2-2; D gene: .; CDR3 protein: CASSSAIAFSGELFF; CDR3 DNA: TGTGCCAGCAGCTCGGCCATAGCGTTCAGCGGGGAGCTGTTTTTT
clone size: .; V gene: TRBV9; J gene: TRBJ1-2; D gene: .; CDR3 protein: CASSRQENYGYTF; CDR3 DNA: TGTGCCAGCAGTAGGCAGGAAAACTATGGCTACACCTTC
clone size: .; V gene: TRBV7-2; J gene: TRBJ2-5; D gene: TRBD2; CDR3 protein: CASSLLAETQYF; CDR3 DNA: TGTGCCAGCAGCCTACTAGCGGAGACCCAGTACTTC
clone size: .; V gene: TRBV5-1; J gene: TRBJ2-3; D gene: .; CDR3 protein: CASSLDLVTDTQYF; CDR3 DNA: TGCGCCAGCAGCTTGGATCTAGTCACAGATACGCAGTATTTT
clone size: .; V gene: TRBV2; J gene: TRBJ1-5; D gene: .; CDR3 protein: CASSEDGGDQPQHF; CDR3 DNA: TGTGCCAGCAGTGAAGATGGGGGGGACCAGCCCCAGCATTTT
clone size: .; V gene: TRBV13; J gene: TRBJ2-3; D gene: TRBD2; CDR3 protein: CASSLGLAGGPGGDTQYF; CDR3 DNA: TGTGCCAGCAGCTTAGGACTAGCGGGGGGTCCAGGGGGAGATACGCAGTATTTT
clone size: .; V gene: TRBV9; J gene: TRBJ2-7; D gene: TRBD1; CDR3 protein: CASSGHTGAEQYF; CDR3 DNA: TGTGCCAGCAGCGGACACACAGGGGCCGAGCAGTACTTC
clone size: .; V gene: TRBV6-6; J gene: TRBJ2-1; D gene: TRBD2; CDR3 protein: CASSRTSASSYNEQFF; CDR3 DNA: TGTGCCAGCAGCCGTACTAGCGCGAGCTCCTACAATGAGCAGTTCTTC
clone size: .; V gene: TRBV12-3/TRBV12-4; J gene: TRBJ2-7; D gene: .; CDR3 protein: CASSMGHLLEQYF; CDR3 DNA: TGTGCCAGCAGCATGGGACACCTCCTGGAGCAGTACTTC
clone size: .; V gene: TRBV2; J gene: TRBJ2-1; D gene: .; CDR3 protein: CASSTPYNEQFF; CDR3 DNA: TGTGCCAGCAGTACACCATACAATGAGCAGTTCTTC
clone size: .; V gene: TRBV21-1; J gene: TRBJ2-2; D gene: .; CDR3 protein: CASGGYRITVTGELFF; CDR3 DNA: TGTGCCAGCGGAGGATATAGGATTACAGTCACCGGGGAGCTGTTTTTT
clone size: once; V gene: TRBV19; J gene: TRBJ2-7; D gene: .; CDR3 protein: CASSITSGRPYEQYF; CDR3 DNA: TGTGCCAGTAGTATAACCTCGGGAAGGCCCTACGAGCAGTACTTC
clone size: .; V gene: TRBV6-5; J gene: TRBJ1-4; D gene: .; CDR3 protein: CASSLSRLNEKLFF; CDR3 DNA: TGTGCCAGCAGTCTGTCCAGGTTGAATGAAAAACTGTTTTTT
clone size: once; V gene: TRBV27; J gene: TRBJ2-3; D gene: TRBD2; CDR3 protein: CASSPGLHTDTQYF; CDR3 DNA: TGTGCCAGCAGTCCGGGACTACATACAGATACGCAGTATTTT
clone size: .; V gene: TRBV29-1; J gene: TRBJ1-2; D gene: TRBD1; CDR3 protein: CSVGGQDYGYTF; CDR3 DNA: TGCAGCGTTGGAGGACAGGACTATGGCTACACCTTC
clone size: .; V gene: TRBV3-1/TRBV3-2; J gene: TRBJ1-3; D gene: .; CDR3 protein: CASSPRGVTGNTIYF; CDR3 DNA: TGTGCCAGCAGCCCTCGGGGGGTAACTGGAAACACCATATATTTT
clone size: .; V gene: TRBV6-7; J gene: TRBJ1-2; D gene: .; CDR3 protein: CASSYSGGQTGYTF; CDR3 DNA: TGTGCCAGCAGTTACTCGGGGGGGCAGACCGGCTACACCTTC
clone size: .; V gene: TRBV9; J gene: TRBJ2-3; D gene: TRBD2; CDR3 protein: CASSLGLAGQIPDTQYF; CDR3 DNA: TGTGCCAGCAGCCTCGGACTAGCGGGGCAGATCCCAGATACGCAGTATTTT
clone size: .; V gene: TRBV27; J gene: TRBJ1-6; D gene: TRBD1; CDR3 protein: CASSKRTGGDSYNSPLHF; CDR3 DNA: TGTGCCAGCAGTAAACGGACAGGGGGGGACTCCTATAATTCACCCCTCCACTTT